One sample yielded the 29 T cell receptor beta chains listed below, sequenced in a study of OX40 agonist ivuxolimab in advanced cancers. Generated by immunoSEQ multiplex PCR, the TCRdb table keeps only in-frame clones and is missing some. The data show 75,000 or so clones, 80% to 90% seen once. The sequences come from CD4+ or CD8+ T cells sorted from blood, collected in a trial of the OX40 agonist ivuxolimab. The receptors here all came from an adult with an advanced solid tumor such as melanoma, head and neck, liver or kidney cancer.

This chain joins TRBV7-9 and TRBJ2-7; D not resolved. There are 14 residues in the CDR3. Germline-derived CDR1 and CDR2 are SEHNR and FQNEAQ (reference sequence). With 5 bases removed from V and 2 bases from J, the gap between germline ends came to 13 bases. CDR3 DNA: TGTGCCAGCAGCCCCCGCGAAGGAACCTACGAGCAGTACTTC. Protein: CASSPREGTYEQYF.

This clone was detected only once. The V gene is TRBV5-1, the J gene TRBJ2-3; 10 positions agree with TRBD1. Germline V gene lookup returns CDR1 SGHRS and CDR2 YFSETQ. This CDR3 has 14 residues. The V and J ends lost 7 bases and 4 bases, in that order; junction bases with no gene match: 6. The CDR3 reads CASGSGTGADTQYF. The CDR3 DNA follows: TGCGCCAGCGGCTCCGGGACAGGGGCAGATACGCAGTATTTT.

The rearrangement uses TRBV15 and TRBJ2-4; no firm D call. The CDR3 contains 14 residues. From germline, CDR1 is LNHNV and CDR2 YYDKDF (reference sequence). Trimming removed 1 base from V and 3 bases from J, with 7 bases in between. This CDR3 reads CATSRGASKNIQYF. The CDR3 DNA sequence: TGTGCCACCAGCAGAGGGGCCAGCAAAAACATTCAGTACTTC.

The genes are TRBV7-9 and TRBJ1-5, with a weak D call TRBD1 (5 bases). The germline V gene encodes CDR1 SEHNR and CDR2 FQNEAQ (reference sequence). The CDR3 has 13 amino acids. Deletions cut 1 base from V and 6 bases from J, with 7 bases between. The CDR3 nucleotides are TGTGCCAGCAGCTTAGGGGGGGGTCAGCCCCAGCATTTT. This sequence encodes CASSLGGGQPQHF.

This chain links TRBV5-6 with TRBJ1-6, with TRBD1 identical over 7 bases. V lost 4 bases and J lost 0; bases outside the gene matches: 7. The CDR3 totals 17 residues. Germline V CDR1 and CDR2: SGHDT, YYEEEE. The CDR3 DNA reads TGTGCCAGCAGCGCGGACAGGTTCGACTCCTATAATTCACCCCTCCACTTT. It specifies CASSADRFDSYNSPLHF. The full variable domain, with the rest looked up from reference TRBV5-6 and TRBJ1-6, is DAGVTQSPTHLIKTRGQQVTLRCSPKSGHDTVSWYQQALGQGPQFIFQYYEEEERQRGNFPDRFSGHQFPNYSSELNVNALLLGDSALYLCASSADRFDSYNSPLHFGNGTRLTVT.

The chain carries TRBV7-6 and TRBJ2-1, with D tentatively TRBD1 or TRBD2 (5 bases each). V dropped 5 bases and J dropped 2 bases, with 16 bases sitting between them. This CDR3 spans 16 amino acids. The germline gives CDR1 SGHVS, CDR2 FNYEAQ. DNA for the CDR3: TGTGCCAGCAGCCCGCCGGGGACGGCGACCTACAATGAGCAGTTCTTC. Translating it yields CASSPPGTATYNEQFF. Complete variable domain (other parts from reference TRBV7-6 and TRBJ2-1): GAGVSQSPRYKVTKRGQDVALRCDPISGHVSLYWYRQALGQGPEFLTYFNYEAQQDKSGLPNDRFSAERPEGSISTLTIQRTEQRDSAMYRCASSPPGTATYNEQFFGPGTRLTVL.

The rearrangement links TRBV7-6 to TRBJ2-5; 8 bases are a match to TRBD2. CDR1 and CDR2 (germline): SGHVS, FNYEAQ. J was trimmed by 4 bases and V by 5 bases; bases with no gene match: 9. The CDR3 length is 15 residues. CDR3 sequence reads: CASSRPGGAAETQYF. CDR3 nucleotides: TGTGCCAGCAGCCGACCCGGGGGGGCCGCAGAGACCCAGTACTTC.

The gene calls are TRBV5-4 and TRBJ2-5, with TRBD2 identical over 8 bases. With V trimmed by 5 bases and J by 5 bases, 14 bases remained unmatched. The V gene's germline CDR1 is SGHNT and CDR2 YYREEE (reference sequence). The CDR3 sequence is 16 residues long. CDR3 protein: CASRLSIAGGRETQYF. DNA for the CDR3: TGTGCCAGCAGATTGAGTATTGCGGGAGGCCGGGAGACCCAGTACTTC. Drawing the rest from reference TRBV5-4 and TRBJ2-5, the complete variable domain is ETGVTQSPTHLIKTRGQQVTLRCSSQSGHNTVSWYQQALGQGPQFIFQYYREEENGRGNFPPRFSGLQFPNYSSELNVNALELDDSALYLCASRLSIAGGRETQYFGPGTRLLVL.

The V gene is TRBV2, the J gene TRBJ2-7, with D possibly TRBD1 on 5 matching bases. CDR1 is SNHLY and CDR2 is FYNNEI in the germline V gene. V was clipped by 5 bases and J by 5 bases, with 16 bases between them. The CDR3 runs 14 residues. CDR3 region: CASSMIGWGDEQYF. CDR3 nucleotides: TGTGCCAGCAGTATGATAGGTTGGGGCGACGAGCAGTACTTC. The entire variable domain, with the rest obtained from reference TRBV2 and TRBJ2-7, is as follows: EPEVTQTPSHQVTQMGQEVILRCVPISNHLYFYWYRQILGQKVEFLVSFYNNEISEKSEIFDDQFSVERPDGSNFTLKIRSTKLEDSAMYFCASSMIGWGDEQYFGPGTRLTVT.

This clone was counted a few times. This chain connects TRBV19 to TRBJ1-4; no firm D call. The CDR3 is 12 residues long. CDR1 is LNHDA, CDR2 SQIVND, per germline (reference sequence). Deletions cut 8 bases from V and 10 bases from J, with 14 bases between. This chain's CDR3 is CASSLLIGKLFF. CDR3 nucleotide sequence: TGTGCCAGTTCCCTTCTCATCGGAAAACTGTTTTTT.

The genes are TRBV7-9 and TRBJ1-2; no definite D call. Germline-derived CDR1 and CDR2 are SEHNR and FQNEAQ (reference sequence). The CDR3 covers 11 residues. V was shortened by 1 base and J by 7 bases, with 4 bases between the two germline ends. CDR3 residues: CASSLVGGYTF. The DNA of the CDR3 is TGTGCCAGCAGCTTAGTGGGTGGCTACACCTTC.

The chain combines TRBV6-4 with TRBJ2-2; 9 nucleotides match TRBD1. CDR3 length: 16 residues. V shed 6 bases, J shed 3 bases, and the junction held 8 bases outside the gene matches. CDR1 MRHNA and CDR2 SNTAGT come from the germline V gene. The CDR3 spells CASSKNRGRDTGELFF. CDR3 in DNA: TGTGCCAGCAGCAAAAACAGGGGGCGCGACACCGGGGAGCTGTTTTTT.

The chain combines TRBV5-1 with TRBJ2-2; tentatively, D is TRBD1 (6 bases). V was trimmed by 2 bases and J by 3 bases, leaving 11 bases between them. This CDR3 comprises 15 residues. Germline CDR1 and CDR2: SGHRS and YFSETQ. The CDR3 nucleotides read TGCGCCAGCAGCTTCGGGACACAATACACCGGGGAGCTGTTTTTT. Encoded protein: CASSFGTQYTGELFF.

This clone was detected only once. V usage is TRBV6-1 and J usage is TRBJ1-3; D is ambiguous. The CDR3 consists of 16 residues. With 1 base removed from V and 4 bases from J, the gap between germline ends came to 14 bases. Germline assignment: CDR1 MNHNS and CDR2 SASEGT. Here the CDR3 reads CASSEVVVSAGNTIYF. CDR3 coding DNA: TGTGCCAGCAGTGAAGTAGTTGTATCGGCAGGAAACACCATATATTTT.

As DNA, the CDR3 is TGTGCCATCAGTGAAGAGGGAAGAGGGGGCATTGAAAAACTGTTTTTT. Protein sequence: CAISEEGRGGIEKLFF. This chain uses TRBV10-3 with TRBJ1-4; 7 bases agree with TRBD1. The CDR3 runs to 16 residues. The V segment lost 3 bases and the J segment 7 bases; nucleotides outside the gene matches: 11. The germline V gene has CDR1 ENHRY and CDR2 SYGVKD.

The CDR3 protein is CATTRGSSFGGELFF. DNA for the CDR3: TGTGCCACCACACGGGGGAGTTCTTTTGGCGGGGAGCTGTTTTTT. This chain uses TRBV18 with TRBJ2-2; D perhaps matches TRBD2 (6 bases). The CDR3 runs 15 residues. With 10 bases removed from V and 7 bases from J, the gap between germline ends came to 22 bases. CDR1 and CDR2 from the germline V gene are KGHSH and LQKENI.

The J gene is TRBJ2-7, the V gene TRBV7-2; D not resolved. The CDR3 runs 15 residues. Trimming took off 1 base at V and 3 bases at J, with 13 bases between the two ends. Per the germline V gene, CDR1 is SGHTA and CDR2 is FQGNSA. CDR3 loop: CASSLGSSLFYEQYF. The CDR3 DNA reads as TGTGCCAGCAGCTTAGGGAGTAGCCTTTTCTACGAGCAGTACTTC.

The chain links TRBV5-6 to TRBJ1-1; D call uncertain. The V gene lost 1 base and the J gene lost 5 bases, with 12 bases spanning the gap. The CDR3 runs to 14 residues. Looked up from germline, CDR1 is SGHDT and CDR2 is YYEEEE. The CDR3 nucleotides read TGTGCCAGCAGCTTGATCACGGGAGGGACTGAAGCTTTCTTT. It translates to CASSLITGGTEAFF.

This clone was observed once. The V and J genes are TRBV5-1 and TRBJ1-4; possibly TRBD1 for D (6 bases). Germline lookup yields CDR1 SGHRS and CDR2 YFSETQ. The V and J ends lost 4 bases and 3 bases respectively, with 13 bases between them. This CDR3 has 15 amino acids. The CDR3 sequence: CASSRTGRANEKLFF. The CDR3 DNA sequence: TGCGCCAGCAGCCGTACAGGGAGGGCTAATGAAAAACTGTTTTTT.

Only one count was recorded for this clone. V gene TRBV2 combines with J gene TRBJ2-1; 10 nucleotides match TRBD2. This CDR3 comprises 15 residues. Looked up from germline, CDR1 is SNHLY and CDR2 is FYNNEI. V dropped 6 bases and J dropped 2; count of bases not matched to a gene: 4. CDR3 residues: CASRAGTSAYNEQFF. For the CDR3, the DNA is TGTGCCAGCAGAGCCGGGACTAGCGCCTACAATGAGCAGTTCTTC.

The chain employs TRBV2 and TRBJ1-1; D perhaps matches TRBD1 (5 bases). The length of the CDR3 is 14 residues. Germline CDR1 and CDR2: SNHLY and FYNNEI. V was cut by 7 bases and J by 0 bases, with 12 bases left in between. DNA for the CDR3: TGTGCCAGCAAGGAACAGGAGTTGAACACTGAAGCTTTCTTT. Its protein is CASKEQELNTEAFF.

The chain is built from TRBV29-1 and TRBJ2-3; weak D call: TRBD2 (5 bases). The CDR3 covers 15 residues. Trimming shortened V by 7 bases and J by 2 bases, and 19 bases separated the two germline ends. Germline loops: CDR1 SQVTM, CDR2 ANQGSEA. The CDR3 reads CSAEGAKGDTDTQYF. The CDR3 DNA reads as TGCAGCGCCGAGGGTGCTAAGGGAGACACAGATACGCAGTATTTT.

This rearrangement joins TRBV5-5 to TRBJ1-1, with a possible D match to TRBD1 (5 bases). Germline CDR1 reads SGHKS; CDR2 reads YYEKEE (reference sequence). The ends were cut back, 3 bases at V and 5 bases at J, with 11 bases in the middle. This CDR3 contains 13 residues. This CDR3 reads CASSWGSRTEAFF. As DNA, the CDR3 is TGTGCCAGCAGCTGGGGGTCTAGGACTGAAGCTTTCTTT.

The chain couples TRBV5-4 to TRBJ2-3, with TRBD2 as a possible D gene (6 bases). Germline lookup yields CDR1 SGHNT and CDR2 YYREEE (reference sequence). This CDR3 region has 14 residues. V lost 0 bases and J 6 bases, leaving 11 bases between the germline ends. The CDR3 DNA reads TGTGCCAGCAGCTTGGCCTTTAGCGGTGATACGCAGTATTTT. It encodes CASSLAFSGDTQYF.

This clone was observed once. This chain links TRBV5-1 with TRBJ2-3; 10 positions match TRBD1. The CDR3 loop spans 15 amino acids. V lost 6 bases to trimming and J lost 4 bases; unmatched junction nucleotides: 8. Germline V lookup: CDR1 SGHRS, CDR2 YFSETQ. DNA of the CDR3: TGCGCCAGCAAGCAGAGACAGGGGGCCGCAGATACGCAGTATTTT. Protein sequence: CASKQRQGAADTQYF.

This CDR3 is CASSFFDGRGEANEKLFF. CDR3 DNA sequence: TGTGCCAGCAGCTTTTTTGACGGCCGGGGGGAAGCTAATGAAAAACTGTTTTTT. This chain uses TRBV5-6 with TRBJ1-4; the D gene is possibly TRBD1 (5 bases). Looked up from germline, CDR1 is SGHDT and CDR2 is YYEEEE. V was trimmed by 2 bases and J by 3 bases, leaving 20 bases between them. The CDR3 runs to 18 residues.

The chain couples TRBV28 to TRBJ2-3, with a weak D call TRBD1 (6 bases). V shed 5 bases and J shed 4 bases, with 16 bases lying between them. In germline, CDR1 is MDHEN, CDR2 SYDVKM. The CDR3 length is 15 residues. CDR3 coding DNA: TGTGCCAGCAGTCCCCGTGGCAGGGGTGCAGATACGCAGTATTTT. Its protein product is CASSPRGRGADTQYF.

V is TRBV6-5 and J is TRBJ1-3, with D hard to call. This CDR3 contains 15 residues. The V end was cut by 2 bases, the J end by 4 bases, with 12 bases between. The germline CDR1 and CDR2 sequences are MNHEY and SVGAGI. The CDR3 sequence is CASSYTGLSGNTIYF. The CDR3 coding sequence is TGTGCCAGCAGTTACACCGGGTTATCCGGAAACACCATATATTTT.

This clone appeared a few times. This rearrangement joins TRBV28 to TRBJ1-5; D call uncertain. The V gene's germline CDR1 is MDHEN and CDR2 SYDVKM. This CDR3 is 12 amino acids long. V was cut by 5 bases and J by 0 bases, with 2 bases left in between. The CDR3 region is CASSNSNQPQHF. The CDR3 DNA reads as TGTGCCAGCAGTAATAGCAATCAGCCCCAGCATTTT.